This is a list of T cell receptor beta chains from one sample in a study of T cells after yellow fever vaccination. TCRdb re-called the 5' RACE reads through MiXCR, storing one row per CDR3 protein. The repertoire holds some 350,000 distinct CDR3 sequences, 9.5% to 13% seen once, with roughly 18% in the top ten. The material was PBMCs, obtained on the day of the first yellow fever vaccination. The receptor set was obtained from a young man who received the YFV17D yellow fever vaccine. The CDR3 runs from the conserved cysteine through the conserved F or W. Each record gives: D gene, V gene, J gene, clone size, CDR3 protein, CDR3 DNA. A D gene is named only where the DNA matches it firmly. Size is stated for part of the rows, as once, few or many counts, or as a class when the clone is expanded.

TRBD1	TRBV3-1	TRBJ1-5	NA	CACCWGQGARQPQHF	TGTGCCTGCTGCTGGGGACAGGGGGCGAGGCAGCCCCAGCATTTT
NA	TRBV28	TRBJ1-1	few	CASSSDDTEAFF	TGTGCCAGCAGTTCGGACGACACTGAAGCTTTCTTT
NA	TRBV9	TRBJ2-2	NA	CASSVGGAGELFF	TGTGCCAGCAGCGTGGGGGGTGCCGGGGAGCTGTTTTTT
NA	TRBV5-1	TRBJ2-5	NA	CASSFRPEETQYF	TGCGCCAGCAGCTTCCGGCCAGAAGAGACCCAGTACTTC
NA	TRBV20-1	TRBJ2-6	NA	CSARDFLRTAGANVLTF	TGCAGTGCTAGAGACTTCCTTCGGACAGCTGGGGCCAACGTCCTGACTTTC
NA	TRBV20-1	TRBJ1-6	NA	CSAPRGGNSPLHF	TGCAGTGCCCCGCGGGGGGGGAATTCACCCCTCCACTTT
NA	TRBV12-3/TRBV12-4	TRBJ1-5	NA	CASSFGAALPSNQPQHF	TGTGCCAGCAGTTTCGGAGCAGCTTTGCCTTCCAATCAGCCCCAGCATTTT
NA	TRBV20-1	TRBJ2-2	NA	CSAQRGGGVSGELFF	TGCAGTGCACAGAGGGGAGGGGGCGTAAGCGGGGAGCTGTTTTTT
NA	TRBV12-3/TRBV12-4	TRBJ1-1	many	CASSPLGGRNTEAFF	TGTGCCAGCAGTCCTCTGGGGGGCAGGAACACTGAAGCTTTCTTT
TRBD2	TRBV10-2	TRBJ2-1	NA	CASSDSGGVREQFF	TGCGCCAGCAGTGATAGCGGGGGGGTCCGAGAGCAGTTCTTC
NA	TRBV7-9	TRBJ1-1	few	CASTPDRLNTEAFF	TGTGCCAGCACCCCAGACAGATTGAACACTGAAGCTTTCTTT
TRBD2	TRBV5-1	TRBJ2-7	many	CASSSRRLLAGETYEQYF	TGCGCCAGCAGCTCCAGGCGTTTGTTAGCGGGGGAGACCTACGAGCAGTACTTC
NA	TRBV20-1	TRBJ2-7	NA	CSAVTSSGAYEQYF	TGCAGTGCGGTCACTAGCTCGGGGGCCTACGAGCAGTACTTC
TRBD2	TRBV9	TRBJ2-1	many	CASSARGAVDNEQFF	TGTGCCAGCAGCGCGCGGGGGGCTGTAGACAATGAGCAGTTCTTC
NA	TRBV5-1	TRBJ1-3	few	CASSPGLAGNTIYF	TGCGCCAGCAGCCCGGGACTGGCGGGAAACACCATATATTTT
NA	TRBV7-3	TRBJ1-5	many	CASSLGQNQPQHF	TGTGCCAGCAGCTTAGGGCAGAATCAGCCCCAGCATTTT
TRBD1	TRBV6-5	TRBJ1-2	few	CASSYSTGGGSSYGYTF	TGTGCCAGCAGTTACTCCACAGGGGGCGGAAGCTCCTATGGCTACACCTTC
NA	TRBV5-5	TRBJ2-1	many	CASSLRDTYNEQFF	TGTGCCAGCAGCTTGAGGGACACCTACAATGAGCAGTTCTTC
NA	TRBV5-4	TRBJ2-1	NA	CASSLGRAEQFF	TGTGCCAGCAGCTTGGGGCGGGCCGAGCAGTTCTTC
NA	TRBV12-3/TRBV12-4	TRBJ1-1	few	CASRPTDRLEAFF	TGTGCCAGCAGACCAACCGACAGACTTGAAGCTTTCTTT
NA	TRBV18	TRBJ2-3	NA	CASSNLGAGADTQYF	TGTGCCAGCTCAAACCTCGGGGCGGGCGCAGATACGCAGTATTTT
NA	TRBV7-2	TRBJ2-3	many	CASSLAGAIRTQYF	TGTGCCAGCAGCTTAGCGGGGGCGATTCGTACGCAGTATTTT
NA	TRBV12-3/TRBV12-4	TRBJ2-3	NA	CASWGTTDHFTDTQYF	TGTGCCAGCTGGGGTACGACCGACCACTTCACAGATACGCAGTATTTT
TRBD2	TRBV12-5	TRBJ2-1	few	CASGLMSSGGGEQFF	TGTGCTAGTGGTTTGATGTCTAGCGGGGGAGGTGAGCAGTTCTTC
NA	TRBV6-1	TRBJ1-4	NA	CASTRDISATNEKLFF	TGTGCCAGCACCAGGGACATCTCTGCAACTAATGAAAAACTGTTTTTT
TRBD1	TRBV12-3/TRBV12-4	TRBJ1-1	many	CASSQGAGAFF	TGTGCCAGCAGTCAGGGGGCGGGGGCTTTCTTT
TRBD1	TRBV6-5	TRBJ1-5	few	CASSIDRAQPQHF	TGTGCCAGCAGTATCGACAGGGCCCAGCCCCAGCATTTT
NA	TRBV20-1	TRBJ2-3	few	CSARDPGRNTDTQYF	TGCAGTGCTAGAGACCCCGGGAGAAACACAGATACGCAGTATTTT
NA	TRBV5-1	TRBJ2-1	many	CASSLLESSVIYEQFF	TGCGCCAGCAGCTTGTTGGAGTCCTCCGTTATATATGAGCAGTTCTTC
TRBD1	TRBV29-1	TRBJ1-1	few	CSVGTVFF	TGCAGCGTGGGGACAGTTTTCTTT
NA	TRBV5-4	TRBJ2-4	few	CASSLSSQALGLGPAGRKNIQYF	TGTGCCAGCAGCTTGAGTAGTCAGGCCCTGGGGCTGGGTCCAGCCGGCCGCAAAAACATTCAGTACTTC
TRBD2	TRBV28	TRBJ2-2	few	CASLSGGATGELFF	TGTGCCAGCCTTAGCGGGGGGGCCACCGGGGAGCTGTTTTTT
NA	TRBV20-1	TRBJ2-3	few	CSAVYQRGEEDTQYF	TGCAGTGCCGTCTACCAGAGGGGGGAGGAAGATACGCAGTATTTT
NA	TRBV18	TRBJ1-5	NA	CASSPSVGRSAGPQHF	TGTGCCAGCTCACCGTCAGTCGGCAGGTCCGCGGGGCCCCAGCATTTT
TRBD2	TRBV5-1	TRBJ2-7	few	CASSQAGGSSYEQYF	TGCGCCAGCAGCCAAGCGGGGGGTTCGTCCTACGAGCAGTACTTC
TRBD2	TRBV5-1	TRBJ2-5	few	CASSLGTSGEETQYF	TGCGCCAGCAGCCTTGGGACTAGCGGGGAAGAGACCCAGTACTTC
NA	TRBV5-6	TRBJ2-7	few	CASSLYHEQYF	TGTGCCAGCAGCTTGTATCACGAGCAGTACTTC
NA	TRBV27	TRBJ2-1	few	CASSAGPPTYNEQFF	TGTGCCAGCAGTGCGGGACCACCCACCTACAATGAGCAGTTCTTC
TRBD1	TRBV6-2/TRBV6-3	TRBJ2-5	NA	CASRPSSDRVWGTQYF	TGTGCCAGCAGGCCTTCATCCGACAGGGTATGGGGGACCCAGTACTTC
TRBD2	TRBV5-5	TRBJ2-3	NA	CASSWASGGDTQYF	TGTGCCAGCAGCTGGGCGAGCGGGGGGGATACGCAGTATTTT
NA	TRBV4-3	TRBJ2-5	few	CASSQAVRRGTQETQYF	TGCGCCAGCAGCCAAGCAGTAAGGCGGGGTACCCAAGAGACCCAGTACTTC
NA	TRBV29-1	TRBJ2-1	few	CSVEDLREGYNEQFF	TGCAGCGTTGAAGATTTAAGAGAGGGGTACAATGAGCAGTTCTTC
TRBD1	TRBV6-5	TRBJ1-2	few	CASSYYTGVLNYGYTF	TGTGCCAGCAGTTACTACACAGGGGTCCTCAACTATGGCTACACCTTC
TRBD2	TRBV5-1	TRBJ2-5	NA	CASSQSGGAKTQYF	TGCGCCAGCAGCCAAAGCGGGGGGGCAAAGACCCAGTACTTC
NA	TRBV5-1	TRBJ1-1	few	CASSPRQDTEAFF	TGCGCCAGCAGCCCGAGACAGGACACTGAAGCTTTCTTT
NA	TRBV6-4	TRBJ2-2	few	CASSEGPRTTGELFF	TGTGCCAGCAGTGAAGGACCACGAACCACCGGGGAGCTGTTTTTT
TRBD2	TRBV25-1	TRBJ2-2	few	CASQRSGTNTGELFF	TGTGCCAGCCAACGTAGCGGGACGAACACCGGGGAGCTGTTTTTT
TRBD1	TRBV11-2	TRBJ2-2	NA	CASSTLRDRRNGELFF	TGTGCCAGCAGCACTCTCCGGGACAGGAGAAACGGGGAGCTGTTTTTT